A single sample gave rise to the 2 T cell receptor beta chains below, sequenced in a study of blood T cells in healthy people across ages. A sample-barcoded 5' primer and a J-beta primer mix were used in a second PCR of roughly 6 to 11 cycles. In TCRdb, the 5' RACE reads were re-called with MiXCR into one record per CDR3 protein. Of over a million distinct CDR3 sequences listed, roughly 40% are singletons. Source material: blood. The receptors were sampled from a woman aged 18 to 35 in good health.

This clonotype was counted once. This chain joins TRBV15 and TRBJ2-7, with a possible D match to TRBD2 (7 bases). The germline gives CDR1 LNHNV, CDR2 YYDKDF (reference sequence). The length of the CDR3 is 14 residues. The germline V and J ends were trimmed by 5 bases and 3 bases, with 14 bases remaining between them. This CDR3 is CATSVGGGVYEQYF. The CDR3 region has the DNA TGTGCCACCAGCGTTGGCGGGGGCGTCTACGAGCAGTACTTC.

The J gene is TRBJ2-2, the V gene TRBV29-1; D is uncertain. The CDR3 consists of 13 residues. V lost 5 bases and J lost 0, with 7 bases in between. Germline V CDR1 and CDR2: SQVTM, ANQGSEA. Written as DNA, the CDR3 is TGCAGCGTTTCGGTCACGAACACCGGGGAGCTGTTTTTT. Its translation is CSVSVTNTGELFF.